The 28 T cell receptor beta chains in this list originate from one sample, sequenced in a study of tissue T cells after allogeneic stem cell transplantation. The repertoire was sequenced with immunoSEQ multiplex PCR; TCRdb's copy has only in-frame clones and lacks some. Found here are around 3,200 clones, 40% to 50% of them singletons; the top ten hold about a third. The time point: mouse harvest day 14 after allogeneic transplant. Mouse grafts combined 10^7 T-cell-depleted bone marrow cells with 10^6 splenic CD5+ T cells. The sequencing sample was made of gut tissue. Source of these receptors: a female BALB/c mouse given C57BL/6 T cells with graft-versus-host disease after an allogeneic hematopoietic cell transplant.

Comment on this clone: Any gene name here is a mouse gene name. The read ends 1 residue shy of where the CDR3 ends; the end is completed using the germline J gene. This rearrangement joins TRBV12-1 to TRBJ2-7, with 9 positions matching TRBD1. Germline V lookup: CDR1 SGHSN, CDR2 HYEKVE. Unmatched junction bases numbered 5, after V lost 2 bases and J lost 4 bases. The CDR3 sequence is 14 residues long. The covered CDR3 bases are TGTGCCAGCTCTCCCGGGACAGGGACTTATGAACAGTAC. This codes for CASSPGTGTYEQY. The whole CDR3 sequence reads CASSPGTGTYEQYF.

As regards this clone: Gene labels here are mouse ones. Sequencing ends 1 residue short of the CDR3 end; the germline J gene provides the rest. The chain is built from TRBV15 and TRBJ2-1, with D possibly being TRBD1 (5 bases). The CDR3 is 12 amino acids. CDR1 and CDR2 (germline): SGHND, FRSKSL. Between the trimmed V and J ends, which lost 6 bases and 3 bases, there was a span of 6 bases. The chain's CDR3 is CASRDIYAEQFF. The sequenced CDR3 bases are TGTGCCAGCAGGGACATCTATGCTGAGCAGTTC.

Notes on this clone: The listed genes are named as in mouse. The CDR3 end lies 1 residue beyond the end of the read and is filled in from the germline J gene. This chain connects TRBV16 to TRBJ1-1; 8 positions match TRBD1. This CDR3 spans 12 amino acids. Germline assignment: CDR1 SGHSA and CDR2 FRNQAP. The trim removed 7 bases at V and 11 bases at J, leaving 9 bases unmatched. The CDR3 protein is CASNNGQGQVFF. CDR3 DNA (partial): TGTGCAAGCAACAATGGACAGGGACAGGTCTTC.

A few counts support this clone. Any gene name here is a mouse gene name. The CDR3 end lies 1 residue beyond the end of the read and is filled in from the germline J gene. The V call is TRBV13-1, the J call TRBJ1-3; TRBD1 aligns across 8 bases. Germline lookup yields CDR1 NSHNY and CDR2 SYGAGN. CDR3 length equals 14 residues. J was trimmed by 4 bases and V by 3 bases; bases with no gene match: 3. This CDR3 reads CASSGTGIGNTLYF. CDR3 DNA (partial): TGTGCCAGCAGTGGGACAGGGATCGGAAATACGCTCTAT.

By sample share, this clone is medium-sized (0.01 to 0.1%). The gene symbols are mouse symbols. This CDR3 reads CASSHAGGYEQYF. The sequenced CDR3 bases are TGTGCCAGCAGCCACGCTGGGGGTTATGAACAGTAC. The J gene is TRBJ2-7, the V gene TRBV5; TRBD2 agrees at 7 bases. The read gets to within 1 residue of the CDR3 end, and the germline J gene fills in the rest. Trimming cost V 3 bases and J 4 bases; bases outside gene matches: 3. Germline values: CDR1 LGHNA, CDR2 YNLKQL (reference sequence). The CDR3 is 13 residues long.

This clone was detected only a few times. Gene names follow the mouse nomenclature. The read ends 1 residue early relative to the CDR3; the germline J gene fills the gap. The chain couples TRBV13-3 to TRBJ2-7; TRBD2 matches 9 bases. Trimming took 1 base from V and 0 from J; bases not matched to a gene: 5. There are 16 residues in the CDR3. CDR1 and CDR2 from the germline V gene are NNHDY and SYVADS. This CDR3 is CASSDLTGGNSYEQYF. The DNA read from the CDR3 is TGTGCCAGCAGTGATCTTACTGGGGGGAACTCCTATGAACAGTAC.

With respect to this clone: Gene names are mouse gene names. The read terminates 1 residue before the CDR3 end, so the remaining end is supplied by the germline J gene. This chain connects TRBV12-1 to TRBJ1-2; unclear D gene. Germline CDR1 is SGHSN and CDR2 is HYEKVE. The CDR3 loop spans 12 amino acids. Trimming removed 0 bases from V and 3 bases from J, with 4 bases in between. The CDR3 sequence is CASSLQDSDYTF. The sequenced CDR3 bases are TGTGCCAGCTCTCTCCAGGACTCCGACTACACC.

In regard to this clone: The gene names given are mouse names. The read stops 1 residue short of the end of the CDR3; the missing end is completed from the germline J gene. V and J are TRBV26 and TRBJ2-2; D not certain. The CDR3 is made up of 14 amino acids. The V end was cut by 0 bases, the J end by 1 base, with 3 bases between. Germline V lookup: CDR1 KGHPV, CDR2 FQNQEV (reference sequence). The part of the CDR3 DNA that was read is TGTGCCAGCAGTCTGTCGAGAAACACCGGGCAGCTCTAC. Its protein product is CASSLSRNTGQLY. The full CDR3 sequence reads CASSLSRNTGQLYF.

Note on this clone: Each gene name is a mouse one. The read halts 1 residue ahead of the CDR3 end, with the missing end drawn from the germline J gene. The chain uses TRBV3 and TRBJ2-4; TRBD2 matches 8 bases. From germline, CDR1 is SNHLY and CDR2 FYNGKV (reference sequence). J gave up 12 bases and V 5 bases, and 10 bases lay outside the gene matches. This CDR3 has 13 residues. CDR3 amino acids: CASSIRQWTGLYF. The CDR3 bases that were read are TGTGCCAGCAGCATACGACAATGGACTGGGTTGTAC.

As to this clone: Germline and genes here are mouse. The read finishes 1 residue shy of the CDR3 end, and the germline J gene is used to complete it. V and J are TRBV26 and TRBJ2-5, with 11 positions matching TRBD1. V lost 3 bases and J lost 8; bases outside the gene matches: 4. The CDR3 has 14 residues. From germline, CDR1 is KGHPV and CDR2 FQNQEV (reference sequence). CDR3 loop: CASSLPGQGGTQYF. Incomplete CDR3 DNA: TGTGCCAGCAGTCTCCCGGGACAGGGGGGCACCCAGTAC.

This clone has a single count. Gene names and germline match the mouse. The CDR3 goes on 1 residue after the read ends, and that part is filled in from the germline J gene. The chain carries TRBV19 and TRBJ2-1, with 11 bases fitting TRBD2. The germline V gene has CDR1 FNHDT and CDR2 SITEND (reference sequence). With 3 bases clipped from V and 3 bases from J, the junction kept 5 bases outside the gene matches. This CDR3 has 16 residues. The CDR3 DNA, read in part, is TGTGCCAGCAGTACCCGGGACTGGGGGATCTATGCTGAGCAGTTC. Encoded protein: CASSTRDWGIYAEQF. The CDR3 as a whole reads CASSTRDWGIYAEQFF.

Details on this clone: Mouse names are used for the genes. The part of the CDR3 DNA that was read is TGTGCCAGCAGTCTGACCACAGAAGTCTTC. Encoded protein: CASSLTTEVF. The entire CDR3 is CASSLTTEVFF. V gene TRBV26 combines with J gene TRBJ1-1; D call uncertain. Read coverage stops 1 residue before the CDR3 terminus; the germline J gene supplies the remainder. Deletions cut 2 bases from V and 4 bases from J, with 2 bases between. The germline V gene encodes CDR1 KGHPV and CDR2 FQNQEV (reference sequence). The CDR3 consists of 11 residues.

About this clone itself: Gene names are mouse gene names. Coverage ceases 1 residue before the CDR3 finishes, and the germline J gene fills in the end. This chain uses TRBV26 with TRBJ2-3; weak D call: TRBD2 (5 bases). There are 16 residues in the CDR3. V shed 0 bases and J shed 0 bases, with 10 bases lying between them. Germline V lookup: CDR1 KGHPV, CDR2 FQNQEV (reference sequence). The CDR3 sequence is CASSLSTAASAETLYF. The CDR3 bases that were read are TGTGCCAGCAGTCTGTCGACTGCAGCTAGTGCAGAAACGCTGTAT.

A note on this clone: Gene names denote mouse genes. The read is 1 residue too short to cover the CDR3 end, so that end is filled in from the germline J gene. This rearrangement joins TRBV5 to TRBJ1-1, with D unresolved. The CDR3 is 13 amino acids. Germline V gene lookup returns CDR1 LGHNA and CDR2 YNLKQL (reference sequence). Trimming pared 4 bases from V and 4 bases from J, leaving 10 bases between. The CDR3 region is CASSPARGTEVFF. Partial CDR3 DNA: TGTGCCAGCAGCCCCGCCCGGGGCACAGAAGTCTTC.

This clone was seen more than once but under ten times. The listed genes are named as in mouse. Read data end 1 residue before the CDR3 end; the end is taken from the germline J gene. This sequence joins TRBV15 and TRBJ2-7; D gene uncertain. Deletions cut 5 bases from V and 7 bases from J, with 9 bases between. This CDR3 contains 11 residues. Per the germline V gene, CDR1 is SGHND and CDR2 is FRSKSL. CDR3 DNA, as far as it was read: TGTGCCAGCAGTGGCGTGCGGGAACAGTAC. Translation: CASSGVREQY. The entire CDR3 is CASSGVREQYF.

This clone is large. The genes and germline here are from mouse. Read data end 1 residue before the CDR3 end; the end is taken from the germline J gene. This chain links TRBV1 with TRBJ2-3; 12 nucleotides line up with TRBD2. Germline V gene data show CDR1 as NSQYPW and CDR2 as LRSPGD (reference sequence). The CDR3 totals 16 residues. Trimming at V came to 3 bases and at J to 0 bases, leaving 1 base not matched to a gene. The covered CDR3 bases are TGCACCTGCAGTGCCGGGACTGGGGGGAGTGCAGAAACGCTGTAT. Protein sequence: CTCSAGTGGSAETLY. The full CDR3 reads CTCSAGTGGSAETLYF.

The sample holds a few counts of this clone. Mouse names are used for the genes. With the read ending 1 residue before the CDR3 end, the germline J gene is used to fill in that end. This rearrangement joins TRBV3 to TRBJ1-5; D call uncertain. Per germline, CDR1 SNHLY and CDR2 FYNGKV (reference sequence). The CDR3 sequence is 14 residues long. Trimming stripped 1 base from V and 2 bases from J, with 6 bases between. The DNA read from the CDR3 is TGTGCCAGCAGCTTAGGGCCAGACAACCAGGCTCCGCTT. The encoded protein is CASSLGPDNQAPL. The whole CDR3 is CASSLGPDNQAPLF.

This clone has a handful of counts. Mouse germline and gene names are used. The CDR3 sequence: CASSPGGYEQYF. CDR3 bases read: TGTGCCAGCAGCCCTGGGGGGTATGAACAGTAC. This chain uses TRBV3 with TRBJ2-7; 8 bases are shared with TRBD2. With the read ending 1 residue before the CDR3 end, the germline J gene is used to fill in that end. Per germline, CDR1 SNHLY and CDR2 FYNGKV (reference sequence). This CDR3 is 12 amino acids long. Trimming at V came to 5 bases and at J to 4 bases, leaving 1 base not matched to a gene.

Details on this clone: Gene names refer to mouse genes. The missing CDR3 end, 1 residue past where the read stops, is filled in from the germline J gene. The J gene is TRBJ1-3, the V gene TRBV26, with 9 bases lining up with TRBD1. CDR3 length: 15 residues. With V trimmed by 2 bases and J by 3 bases, 2 bases remained unmatched. Germline CDR1 KGHPV, CDR2 FQNQEV (reference sequence). The part of the CDR3 DNA that was read is TGTGCCAGCAGTCTGAACAGGGGGCTTGGAAATACGCTCTAT. The encoded protein is CASSLNRGLGNTLY. The CDR3 reads in full as CASSLNRGLGNTLYF.

A word on this clone: Mouse gene names apply. The read comes to an end 1 residue before the CDR3 does, leaving the germline J gene to fill in the end. J is TRBJ2-5 and V is TRBV17; 7 positions match TRBD1. Trimming cost V 1 base and J 2 bases; bases outside gene matches: 3. CDR1 and CDR2 from the germline V gene are MNHDT and YYDKIL. This CDR3 has 15 amino acids. The CDR3 DNA, read in part, is TGTGCTAGCAGTAGAGGCGGGACAGTCCAAGACACCCAGTAC. Translated, it gives CASSRGGTVQDTQY. In full, the CDR3 reads CASSRGGTVQDTQYF.

Concerning this clone: The gene names given are mouse names. The missing CDR3 end, 1 residue past where the read stops, is filled in from the germline J gene. The chain employs TRBV16 and TRBJ2-5; 8 nucleotides agree with TRBD2. This CDR3 region has 14 residues. CDR1 is SGHSA and CDR2 is FRNQAP in the germline V gene. Germline trimming cut 0 bases from V and 6 bases from J; bases unmatched to any gene: 2. CDR3 amino acids: CASSLDNWGDTQYF. The DNA read from the CDR3 is TGTGCAAGCAGCTTAGATAACTGGGGGGACACCCAGTAC.

This clone was seen more than once but under ten times. These gene names are mouse names. The read ends 1 residue shy of where the CDR3 ends; the end is completed using the germline J gene. The rearrangement joins TRBV26 to TRBJ2-7; 8 nucleotides line up with TRBD2. V shed 0 bases and J 2 bases; nucleotides not matched to a gene: 0. The germline V gene encodes CDR1 KGHPV and CDR2 FQNQEV (reference sequence). This CDR3 has 14 residues. CDR3 bases read: TGTGCCAGCAGTCTGTCTGGGGGGGCCTATGAACAGTAC. Its translation: CASSLSGGAYEQY. The full CDR3 reads CASSLSGGAYEQYF.

Concerning this clone itself: The germline and genes are mouse ones. The sequenced fragment ends 1 residue before the CDR3 boundary, so the rest is inferred from the germline J gene. J is TRBJ1-2 and V is TRBV3; D not certain. This CDR3 spans 13 amino acids. With 3 bases removed from V and 4 bases from J, the gap between germline ends came to 9 bases. Germline V gives CDR1 SNHLY, CDR2 FYNGKV (reference sequence). The CDR3 loop is CASSFVGSSDYTF. CDR3 bases read: TGTGCCAGCAGCTTCGTGGGGAGCTCCGACTACACC. Drawing the rest from reference TRBV3 and TRBJ1-2, the complete variable domain is GPKVLQIPSHQIIDMGQMVTLNCDPVSNHLYFYWYKQILGQQMEFLVNFYNGKVMEKSKLFKDQFSVERPDGSYFTLKIQPTALEDSAVYFCASSFVGSSDYTFGSGTRLLVI.

As concerns this clone: Gene names and germline match the mouse. Read data end 1 residue before the CDR3 end; the end is taken from the germline J gene. The V call is TRBV26, the J call TRBJ1-4; no firm D call. The CDR3 is 14 residues long. Per the germline V gene, CDR1 is KGHPV and CDR2 is FQNQEV (reference sequence). V was pared by 2 bases and J by 7 bases, with 11 bases between. The CDR3: CASSLSQPGERLFF. The CDR3 bases that were read are TGTGCCAGCAGTCTGAGCCAGCCCGGCGAAAGATTATTT.

In the case of this clone: Gene and germline names: mouse. CDR3 DNA (partial): TGTGCCAGCAGTCGTGGGGGGGAAGACACCCAGTAC. This encodes CASSRGGEDTQY. The full CDR3 is CASSRGGEDTQYF. The rearrangement joins TRBV26 to TRBJ2-5; 8 positions agree with TRBD2. The read is 1 residue too short to cover the CDR3 end, so that end is filled in from the germline J gene. This CDR3 comprises 13 residues. Germline assignment: CDR1 KGHPV and CDR2 FQNQEV (reference sequence). V was clipped by 4 bases and J by 4 bases; unmatched bases: 1.

On this clone: Genes and germline come from the mouse. The read ends 1 residue before the CDR3 terminus; that terminus is restored from the germline J gene. The chain joins TRBV26 to TRBJ2-5; weak D call: TRBD1 (7 bases). V dropped 2 bases and J dropped 6 bases, with 9 bases sitting between them. The CDR3 extends over 13 amino acids. Germline V gives CDR1 KGHPV, CDR2 FQNQEV (reference sequence). CDR3 amino acids: CASSLAGGDTQYF. The covered CDR3 bases are TGTGCCAGCAGTCTGGCAGGGGGGGACACCCAGTAC.

Comments on this clone: Mouse names are used for the genes. The read ends 1 residue early relative to the CDR3; the germline J gene fills the gap. The chain employs TRBV3 and TRBJ1-4; 10 bases agree with TRBD1. With V trimmed by 5 bases and J by 7 bases, 4 bases remained unmatched. This CDR3 has 14 residues. CDR1 SNHLY and CDR2 FYNGKV come from the germline V gene (reference sequence). The CDR3 sequence: CASSRTGGGERLFF. The DNA read from the CDR3 is TGTGCCAGCAGCCGGACAGGGGGAGGCGAAAGATTATTT.

Within the sample, this clone is medium-sized. The gene names here belong to mouse. The CDR3 is CATRQGYNSPLYF. The part of the CDR3 DNA that was read is TGTGCTACCCGACAGGGCTATAATTCGCCCCTCTAC. The chain employs TRBV29 and TRBJ1-6, with TRBD1 matching 7 bases. The CDR3 extends 1 residue past the end of the read, so its final part is completed from the germline J gene. TRBJ1-6 is an ORF for which the function is uncertain. CDR1 and CDR2 (germline): MSHET, SYDVDS. The V and J ends lost 10 bases and 3 bases, in that order; junction bases with no gene match: 3. This CDR3 contains 13 residues.